The rows below give T cell receptor beta chains drawn from one sample of a study of control samples from healthy donors and cancer patients. Clones were sequenced by immunoSEQ multiplex PCR, and TCRdb holds only the in-frame ones, with some missing. Seen here are 75,000 to 95,000 clones, about 88% observed once, and the top ten hold 5% to 7%. The sample consisted of blood. Receptors originate from a woman in her fifties or sixties in good health. The conserved cysteine and the conserved F or W are not part of the CDR3 here.

v_call | cdr3_aa
TRBV28 | ASRRQGDDEAF
TRBV5-5 | ASSLEGRTGELF
TRBV7-8 | ASSFDRVAYNEQF
TRBV5-6 | ASSEQATDTQY
TRBV7-9 | ASSPSTDYNYGYT
TRBV28 | ASKVPTGANSPLH
TRBV7-9 | ASSLGQGTSLY
TRBV10-3 | AISEEEVFTDTQY
TRBV28 | ASSFLAGTDTQY
TRBV5-5 | ASSFGGGNTGELF
TRBV18 | ASSPRENEKLF
TRBV29-1 | SVQTTGTLNTGELF
TRBV2 | ARTSGGAQGDTQY
TRBV28 | ASSLIADEAF
TRBV30 | AWSDRDGQPQH
TRBV7-9 | ASSSTGTGGFSKETQY
TRBV18 | ASSPNGQPSPLH
TRBV5-5 | ASSFVGEGSYT
TRBV29-1 | SVEDWSSGGHGFYEQY
TRBV6-5 | ASSYRGGYT